The source of this T cell receptor beta chain is a study of blood T cells in healthy people across ages. Alongside a J-beta primer mix, a sample-barcoded 5' primer served in a second PCR lasting about 7 to 11 cycles. Using its own MiXCR run on the 5' RACE reads, TCRdb lists one record per CDR3 protein. The table includes some 560,000 distinct CDR3 sequences, roughly a quarter detected once. This clonotype was detected a few times. The V and J ends lost 8 bases and 2 bases, in that order; junction bases with no gene match: 10. The CDR3 is 15 amino acids. These data were likewise used in another study, on T cells of mothers and their children. That study adds: None of the identified T cell clones proved to be persistent microchimeric clones.

This receptor was taken from a boy younger than 10 in good health. This chain joins TRBV12-3 or TRBV12-4 and TRBJ2-7; 9 nucleotides line up with TRBD1. Input material: blood. CDR3 bases: TGTGCCAGCTCCCTGGGGACAGGGAACGCCTACGAGCAGTACTTC. This translates into CASSLGTGNAYEQYF.